This T cell receptor beta chain came from a study of identifying expanded T cells in peripheral blood. Sequenced by immunoSEQ multiplex PCR; TCRdb stores in-frame clones only, minus some. The table has approximately 100,000 clones, around 85% seen once; the top ten hold about 18%. The receptor was isolated from a person aged 18 to 75 in good health. The material sequenced was blood.

CDR3 DNA: TGTGCCAGCAGCGTTCAGAGCCCGACTAGCGGGGGGGCCCAAGATACGCAGTATTTT. Its protein product is CASSVQSPTSGGAQDTQYF. V and J are TRBV9 and TRBJ2-3, with 14 bases fitting TRBD2. In germline, CDR1 is SGDLS, CDR2 YYNGEE. The CDR3 is made up of 19 amino acids. Trimming removed 2 bases from V and 5 bases from J; junction bases left unmatched: 13.